The clone carrying this T cell receptor (beta chain) has only a few counts. TCRdb analysed the RT-PCR reads with MiXCR anew, one entry per CDR3 protein. The profile shows about 680,000 distinct CDR3 sequences, 12% to 15% of them singletons. This clonotype was sampled from a female donor in good health, serving as a healthy control. Sequencing was done on a sample of memory CD4+ T cells from blood.

The CDR3 nucleotides are TGCGCCAGCAGCTTGAGGCCAGCGGGCGGTGGTGGCTACACCTTC. It encodes CASSLRPAGGGGYTF. The chain has TRBV5-1 and TRBJ1-2; no clear D. V gave up 1 base and J gave up 7 bases, with 17 bases separating them. This CDR3 is built from 15 residues. Looked up from germline, CDR1 is SGHRS and CDR2 is YFSETQ.